This paragraph reports one TCR beta chain. The antigen remains unidentified. The assay was immunoSEQ multiplex PCR, and TCRdb's table has in-frame clones only and misses some. Of 100,000 or so clones in the sample, about 92% were seen once. This record comes from a study of OX40 agonist ivuxolimab in advanced cancers. Study at large: Every 2 weeks, ivuxolimab was infused into the patients intravenously at between 0.01 and 10 mg/kg. Partial responses were achieved by three patients, of whom one had hepatocellular carcinoma and two had cutaneous melanoma. Participants, about 83% male, averaged approximately 65 years of age, ranging from 23 to 79.

The CDR3 runs to 12 residues. The germline V gene has CDR1 MNHEY and CDR2 SVGAGI. V was clipped by 9 bases and J by 5 bases, with 14 bases between them. Study observations and caveats: Low normalized T-cell clonal expansion was additionally recorded for some nonresponders.

The sequences come from CD4+ or CD8+ T cells sorted from blood, collected in a trial of the OX40 agonist ivuxolimab. The chain joins TRBV6-5 to TRBJ2-7; D is uncertain. This clonotype was sampled from an adult with an advanced solid tumor such as melanoma, head and neck, liver or kidney cancer. The DNA of the CDR3 is TGTGCCAGTGGGGTATCGGCGGACGAGCAGTACTTC. It translates to CASGVSADEQYF.